Listed here is a single T cell receptor (beta chain). As yet, its antigen is unknown. CDR3 size: 15 residues. Germline loops: CDR1 LNHDA, CDR2 SQIVND (reference sequence). Trimming stripped 3 bases from V and 4 bases from J, with 16 bases between. Some clones are missing from TCRdb's copy, which holds only in-frame ones; the method was immunoSEQ multiplex PCR. This sample yields under 70,000 clones, of which more than 85% are seen a single time; roughly 0.56% belongs to the top ten. The sample originates from a study of OX40 agonist ivuxolimab in advanced cancers. On the study more broadly: The group had a mean age of about 65 years, ranged from roughly 23 to 90, and was around 86% male. Partial responses were achieved by three patients, of whom one had hepatocellular carcinoma and two had cutaneous melanoma. Overall study findings and caveats: On average, a greater number of expanded clones characterised CD8+ T cells relative to CD4+. Partial responders dosed at 0.1-3.0 mg/kg displayed clonal expansion ranking among the lowest.

This TCR came from an adult with an advanced solid tumor such as melanoma, head and neck, liver or kidney cancer. The sequences come from CD4+ or CD8+ T cells sorted from blood, collected in a trial of the OX40 agonist ivuxolimab. The chain recombines TRBV19 with TRBJ2-7, with D possibly matching TRBD1 (7 bases). CDR3 residues: CASSIQGGRSYEQYF. DNA of the CDR3: TGTGCCAGTAGTATCCAGGGGGGCAGATCTTACGAGCAGTACTTC. The entire variable domain, with the rest obtained from reference TRBV19 and TRBJ2-7, is as follows: DGGITQSPKYLFRKEGQNVTLSCEQNLNHDAMYWYRQDPGQGLRLIYYSQIVNDFQKGDIAEGYSVSREKKESFPLTVTSAQKNPTAFYLCASSIQGGRSYEQYFGPGTRLTVT.